One sample yielded the 5 T cell receptor beta chains listed below, sequenced in a study of blood T cell repertoires in COVID-19 (dated by TCRdb to about 2020). The library was obtained by the immunoSEQ multiplex PCR assay. TCRdb limited this immuneACCESS table to in-frame rearrangements with V and J called. A share of clones is missing; checked studies link under half to unresolved V genes, and the rest is unexplained. The sample table contains about 150,000 clones; only one count was recorded for around 90% of them. Roughly 3.9% of the sample rests with the top ten. The sequenced sample was PBMCs or T cells enriched from blood (not recorded which). The source of these receptors is a middle-aged woman who had been exposed to COVID-19.

The chain employs TRBV4-3 and TRBJ1-2; 8 bases agree with TRBD1. Germline loops: CDR1 LGHNA, CDR2 YSLEER. This CDR3 comprises 13 residues. With 4 bases clipped from V and 3 bases from J, the junction kept 1 base outside the gene matches. The CDR3 reads CASSPGGHYGYTF. CDR3 coding DNA: TGCGCCAGCAGCCCAGGGGGCCACTATGGCTACACCTTC.

V is TRBV29-1 and J is TRBJ1-2; maybe TRBD1 (6 bases). The CDR3 covers 14 residues. In germline, CDR1 is SQVTM, CDR2 ANQGSEA. Trimming removed 1 base from V and 9 bases from J, with 18 bases in between. This CDR3 reads CSVEAGLRQARYTF. CDR3 nucleotide sequence: TGCAGCGTTGAAGCCGGACTCCGACAGGCTCGCTACACCTTC.

CDR3 region: CASSSQGKGNQPQHF. As DNA, the CDR3 is TGTGCCAGCAGTTCCCAGGGGAAAGGTAATCAGCCCCAGCATTTT. This chain joins TRBV27 and TRBJ1-5; TRBD1 might be the D (6 bases). The CDR3 is 15 residues long. V dropped 4 bases and J dropped 4 bases, with 14 bases sitting between them. Germline assignment: CDR1 MNHEY and CDR2 SMNVEV (reference sequence).

As for this clone: One junction end disagrees with the germline gene, perhaps due to a read error. The chain couples TRBV9 to TRBJ1-2, with D possibly being TRBD1 (6 bases). This CDR3 spans 14 amino acids. Germline V CDR1 and CDR2: SGDLS, YYNGEE. The CDR3 is CASSLRGQGLAPSF. The CDR3 DNA sequence: TGTGCCAGCAGCCTAAGAGGGCAGGGGCTCGCCCCAAGCTTC.

The CDR3 is CASSSRNSPLHF. As DNA, the CDR3 is TGTGCCAGCAGCTCCCGTAATTCACCCCTCCACTTT. The rearrangement joins TRBV9 to TRBJ1-6; D not resolved. Between the trimmed V and J ends, which lost 4 bases and 6 bases, there was a span of 5 bases. Germline V gene lookup returns CDR1 SGDLS and CDR2 YYNGEE. This CDR3 spans 12 amino acids.